These T cell receptor beta chains were read from a single sample in a study of CD8 T cells in ankylosing spondylitis. In TCRdb, the 5' RACE reads were re-called with MiXCR into one record per CDR3 protein. The table records approximately 400,000 distinct CDR3 sequences, about 15% of them present only once. The sequenced sample was blood, either unsorted or a sorted T cell fraction (not recorded which). Receptors were obtained from a male donor with ankylosing spondylitis. CDR3s include the opening cysteine and the closing phenylalanine or tryptophan. The order of the fields is V gene, clone size, CDR3 length, D gene, J gene, CDR3 protein, CDR3 DNA. D genes are given only for firm matches. Clone sizes are given selectively: once, few, many, or a class where the clone is expanded.

v_call: TRBV5-5; clone_size: once; cdr3_length: 16; d_call: NA; j_call: TRBJ1-6; cdr3_aa: CASSWDDRPYNSPLHF; cdr3_nt: TGTGCCAGCAGCTGGGACGACAGGCCCTATAATTCACCCCTCCACTTT
v_call: TRBV7-9; clone_size: NA; cdr3_length: 14; d_call: NA; j_call: TRBJ2-3; cdr3_aa: CASSLNTGPDTQYF; cdr3_nt: TGTGCCAGCAGCTTAAACACTGGGCCAGATACGCAGTATTTT
v_call: TRBV7-3; clone_size: NA; cdr3_length: 14; d_call: TRBD1; j_call: TRBJ2-1; cdr3_aa: CASSLGQGWNEQFF; cdr3_nt: TGTGCCAGCAGCTTAGGACAGGGGTGGAATGAGCAGTTCTTC
v_call: TRBV29-1; clone_size: many; cdr3_length: 13; d_call: NA; j_call: TRBJ1-1; cdr3_aa: CSVGYPGGTEAFF; cdr3_nt: TGCAGCGTTGGTTATCCCGGGGGTACTGAAGCTTTCTTT
v_call: TRBV28; clone_size: few; cdr3_length: 15; d_call: NA; j_call: TRBJ2-5; cdr3_aa: CASSLTAGVRETQYF; cdr3_nt: TGTGCCAGCAGTTTAACGGCAGGGGTGAGGGAGACCCAGTACTTC
v_call: TRBV5-1; clone_size: NA; cdr3_length: 14; d_call: NA; j_call: TRBJ1-2; cdr3_aa: CASSFTRGNYGYTF; cdr3_nt: TGCGCCAGCAGCTTCACCAGGGGAAACTATGGCTACACCTTC
v_call: TRBV30; clone_size: NA; cdr3_length: 15; d_call: NA; j_call: TRBJ1-1; cdr3_aa: CAWRGGTAGSTEAFF; cdr3_nt: TGTGCCTGGAGAGGAGGGACTGCGGGGAGCACTGAAGCTTTCTTT
v_call: TRBV20-1; clone_size: few; cdr3_length: 13; d_call: NA; j_call: TRBJ2-5; cdr3_aa: CSASDGSLKTQYF; cdr3_nt: TGCAGTGCTAGCGATGGGAGTCTGAAGACCCAGTACTTC
v_call: TRBV4-1; clone_size: few; cdr3_length: 14; d_call: NA; j_call: TRBJ1-4; cdr3_aa: CASSQGEDNEKLFF; cdr3_nt: TGCGCCAGCAGCCAAGGGGAGGATAATGAAAAACTGTTTTTT
v_call: TRBV7-8; clone_size: many; cdr3_length: 13; d_call: NA; j_call: TRBJ2-7; cdr3_aa: CASSLIVDYEQYF; cdr3_nt: TGTGCCAGCAGCCTCATCGTTGATTACGAGCAGTACTTC
v_call: TRBV4-2; clone_size: few; cdr3_length: 13; d_call: NA; j_call: TRBJ2-1; cdr3_aa: CASSQEKWDEQFF; cdr3_nt: TGTGCCAGCAGCCAAGAAAAATGGGATGAGCAGTTCTTC
v_call: TRBV10-3; clone_size: few; cdr3_length: 13; d_call: NA; j_call: TRBJ2-7; cdr3_aa: CATSTKNSYEQYF; cdr3_nt: TGTGCCACCTCGACTAAGAATTCCTACGAGCAGTACTTC
v_call: TRBV7-2; clone_size: NA; cdr3_length: 17; d_call: NA; j_call: TRBJ1-4; cdr3_aa: CASSSLDRGATNEKLFF; cdr3_nt: TGTGCCAGCAGCTCCCTCGATCGGGGAGCAACTAATGAAAAACTGTTTTTT
v_call: TRBV7-9; clone_size: NA; cdr3_length: 16; d_call: TRBD2; j_call: TRBJ2-1; cdr3_aa: CASSGRPGLARREQFF; cdr3_nt: TGTGCCAGCAGCGGGAGGCCGGGACTAGCCCGGCGGGAGCAGTTCTTC
v_call: TRBV6-1; clone_size: few; cdr3_length: 15; d_call: NA; j_call: TRBJ1-5; cdr3_aa: CASLGWQNSNQPQHF; cdr3_nt: TGTGCCAGTTTGGGGTGGCAGAATAGCAATCAGCCCCAGCATTTT
v_call: TRBV20-1; clone_size: few; cdr3_length: 13; d_call: NA; j_call: TRBJ1-2; cdr3_aa: CSASSDPGYGYTF; cdr3_nt: TGCAGTGCTAGTAGCGACCCGGGCTATGGCTACACCTTC
v_call: TRBV30; clone_size: NA; cdr3_length: 14; d_call: NA; j_call: TRBJ2-5; cdr3_aa: CAWTLSGSKETQYF; cdr3_nt: TGTGCCTGGACCCTCTCGGGATCCAAAGAGACCCAGTACTTC
v_call: TRBV9; clone_size: NA; cdr3_length: 14; d_call: NA; j_call: TRBJ2-7; cdr3_aa: CASSPPGVGYEQYF; cdr3_nt: TGTGCCAGCAGCCCCCCGGGGGTAGGGTACGAGCAGTACTTC
v_call: TRBV5-1; clone_size: NA; cdr3_length: 14; d_call: TRBD1; j_call: TRBJ1-2; cdr3_aa: CASSLVGGETGYTF; cdr3_nt: TGCGCCAGCAGCTTGGTAGGGGGCGAAACTGGCTACACCTTC
v_call: TRBV7-9; clone_size: NA; cdr3_length: 13; d_call: TRBD2; j_call: TRBJ2-1; cdr3_aa: CASIDFSGNEQFF; cdr3_nt: TGTGCCAGCATTGACTTTAGCGGGAATGAGCAGTTCTTC
v_call: TRBV7-2; clone_size: NA; cdr3_length: 17; d_call: TRBD1; j_call: TRBJ1-5; cdr3_aa: CASSLRGGGAGNQPQHF; cdr3_nt: TGTGCCAGCAGCTTAAGGGGAGGGGGCGCAGGCAATCAGCCCCAGCATTTT
v_call: TRBV2; clone_size: few; cdr3_length: 16; d_call: TRBD2; j_call: TRBJ2-5; cdr3_aa: CATSAIKLAGQETQYF; cdr3_nt: TGTGCCACCTCGGCGATAAAACTAGCGGGGCAAGAGACCCAGTACTTC
v_call: TRBV5-1; clone_size: few; cdr3_length: 16; d_call: NA; j_call: TRBJ2-7; cdr3_aa: CASSLTSDSKTYEQYF; cdr3_nt: TGCGCCAGCAGCTTAACCTCGGACAGTAAGACCTACGAGCAGTACTTC
v_call: TRBV6-2/TRBV6-3; clone_size: NA; cdr3_length: 14; d_call: TRBD2; j_call: TRBJ2-7; cdr3_aa: CASSYDGTTYEQYF; cdr3_nt: TGTGCCAGCAGTTACGACGGGACTACCTACGAGCAGTACTTC
v_call: TRBV15; clone_size: NA; cdr3_length: 13; d_call: NA; j_call: TRBJ1-6; cdr3_aa: CATSRANNSPLHF; cdr3_nt: TGTGCCACCAGCAGAGCAAATAATTCACCCCTCCACTTT
v_call: TRBV12-3/TRBV12-4; clone_size: few; cdr3_length: 13; d_call: NA; j_call: TRBJ1-5; cdr3_aa: CASSPRQNQPQHF; cdr3_nt: TGTGCCAGCAGCCCTCGACAAAATCAGCCCCAGCATTTT
v_call: TRBV5-1; clone_size: many; cdr3_length: 14; d_call: NA; j_call: TRBJ2-3; cdr3_aa: CASSVSGDTDTQYF; cdr3_nt: TGCGCCAGCAGCGTTTCGGGGGACACAGATACGCAGTATTTT
v_call: TRBV9; clone_size: NA; cdr3_length: 14; d_call: NA; j_call: TRBJ2-4; cdr3_aa: CASSATTQGNIQYF; cdr3_nt: TGTGCCAGCAGCGCCACGACGCAGGGAAACATTCAGTACTTC
v_call: TRBV12-3/TRBV12-4; clone_size: few; cdr3_length: 17; d_call: NA; j_call: TRBJ2-2; cdr3_aa: CASSLSGTRLHRGELFF; cdr3_nt: TGTGCCAGCAGTTTAAGCGGGACAAGATTACACCGGGGGGAGCTGTTTTTT
v_call: TRBV12-3/TRBV12-4; clone_size: NA; cdr3_length: 13; d_call: NA; j_call: TRBJ1-1; cdr3_aa: CASSLKLNTEAFF; cdr3_nt: TGTGCCAGCAGTTTGAAGCTGAACACTGAAGCTTTCTTT
v_call: TRBV5-1; clone_size: NA; cdr3_length: 15; d_call: TRBD2; j_call: TRBJ2-1; cdr3_aa: CASSLGLAGAVEQFF; cdr3_nt: TGCGCCAGCAGCTTGGGCCTAGCGGGAGCTGTGGAGCAGTTCTTC
v_call: TRBV20-1; clone_size: NA; cdr3_length: 15; d_call: NA; j_call: TRBJ2-2; cdr3_aa: CSAREQLANTGELFF; cdr3_nt: TGCAGTGCTAGAGAACAACTAGCGAACACCGGGGAGCTGTTTTTT
v_call: TRBV12-3/TRBV12-4; clone_size: few; cdr3_length: 15; d_call: NA; j_call: TRBJ2-7; cdr3_aa: CASSPLHGSSYEQYF; cdr3_nt: TGTGCCAGCAGCCCCCTTCACGGGAGTTCCTACGAGCAGTACTTC
v_call: TRBV12-3/TRBV12-4; clone_size: many; cdr3_length: 13; d_call: NA; j_call: TRBJ1-2; cdr3_aa: CASSLGEEHGYTF; cdr3_nt: TGTGCCAGCAGTTTGGGGGAAGAACATGGCTACACCTTC
v_call: TRBV20-1; clone_size: NA; cdr3_length: 13; d_call: NA; j_call: TRBJ2-1; cdr3_aa: CSAGRRVGNEQFF; cdr3_nt: TGCAGTGCTGGCCGGCGGGTCGGTAATGAGCAGTTCTTC
v_call: TRBV6-1; clone_size: few; cdr3_length: 13; d_call: NA; j_call: TRBJ2-3; cdr3_aa: CASSRAWSDTQYF; cdr3_nt: TGTGCCAGCAGCCGTGCCTGGTCAGATACGCAGTATTTT
v_call: TRBV6-5; clone_size: few; cdr3_length: 16; d_call: NA; j_call: TRBJ2-1; cdr3_aa: CASSYSNSGSYNEQFF; cdr3_nt: TGTGCCAGCAGTTACTCGAACTCCGGCTCCTACAATGAGCAGTTCTTC
v_call: TRBV6-1; clone_size: NA; cdr3_length: 14; d_call: NA; j_call: TRBJ2-1; cdr3_aa: CAIGTGHIYNEQFF; cdr3_nt: TGTGCCATTGGAACGGGACACATCTACAATGAGCAGTTCTTC
v_call: TRBV12-3/TRBV12-4; clone_size: few; cdr3_length: 16; d_call: NA; j_call: TRBJ2-3; cdr3_aa: CASRVTGVTSTDTQYF; cdr3_nt: TGTGCCAGCAGGGTAACGGGAGTCACAAGCACAGATACGCAGTATTTT
v_call: TRBV18; clone_size: few; cdr3_length: 14; d_call: NA; j_call: TRBJ1-1; cdr3_aa: CASSPDGLNTEAFF; cdr3_nt: TGTGCCAGCTCACCGGACGGGTTGAACACTGAAGCTTTCTTT
v_call: TRBV29-1; clone_size: few; cdr3_length: 13; d_call: NA; j_call: TRBJ2-1; cdr3_aa: CSVVSSSYNEQFF; cdr3_nt: TGCAGCGTTGTCTCAAGCTCCTACAATGAGCAGTTCTTC
v_call: TRBV5-1; clone_size: few; cdr3_length: 14; d_call: NA; j_call: TRBJ1-2; cdr3_aa: CASGWTANLYGYTF; cdr3_nt: TGCGCCAGCGGGTGGACCGCTAATCTATATGGCTACACCTTC
v_call: TRBV18; clone_size: NA; cdr3_length: 16; d_call: TRBD2; j_call: TRBJ2-3; cdr3_aa: CASSRRGGTGTDTQYF; cdr3_nt: TGTGCCAGCTCCCGACGGGGAGGGACCGGTACAGATACGCAGTATTTT
v_call: TRBV19; clone_size: few; cdr3_length: 16; d_call: TRBD1; j_call: TRBJ2-3; cdr3_aa: CASRDLRGRSTDTQYF; cdr3_nt: TGTGCCAGTAGGGATCTGAGGGGGCGAAGCACAGATACGCAGTATTTT
v_call: TRBV15; clone_size: few; cdr3_length: 14; d_call: TRBD1; j_call: TRBJ1-4; cdr3_aa: CATSRDRTGGVLFF; cdr3_nt: TGTGCCACCAGCAGAGATAGGACAGGGGGCGTGCTGTTTTTT
v_call: TRBV12-3/TRBV12-4; clone_size: few; cdr3_length: 13; d_call: TRBD2; j_call: TRBJ2-1; cdr3_aa: CASSLAGAGGLFF; cdr3_nt: TGTGCCAGCAGTTTGGCCGGGGCGGGGGGGTTATTTTTC
v_call: TRBV5-1; clone_size: NA; cdr3_length: 16; d_call: TRBD1; j_call: TRBJ2-7; cdr3_aa: CASSTPGQGAPYEQYF; cdr3_nt: TGCGCCAGCAGCACGCCGGGACAGGGGGCTCCCTACGAGCAGTACTTC
v_call: TRBV12-3/TRBV12-4; clone_size: few; cdr3_length: 14; d_call: NA; j_call: TRBJ1-3; cdr3_aa: CASSFGKGGNTIYF; cdr3_nt: TGTGCCAGCAGTTTCGGGAAGGGCGGAAACACCATATATTTT
v_call: TRBV12-3/TRBV12-4; clone_size: many; cdr3_length: 15; d_call: NA; j_call: TRBJ2-3; cdr3_aa: CASSPHPSGSDTQYF; cdr3_nt: TGTGCCAGCAGTCCACACCCCTCAGGATCAGATACGCAGTATTTT
v_call: TRBV29-1; clone_size: few; cdr3_length: 13; d_call: NA; j_call: TRBJ1-1; cdr3_aa: CSVIRTANTEAFF; cdr3_nt: TGCAGCGTTATACGGACAGCGAACACTGAAGCTTTCTTT